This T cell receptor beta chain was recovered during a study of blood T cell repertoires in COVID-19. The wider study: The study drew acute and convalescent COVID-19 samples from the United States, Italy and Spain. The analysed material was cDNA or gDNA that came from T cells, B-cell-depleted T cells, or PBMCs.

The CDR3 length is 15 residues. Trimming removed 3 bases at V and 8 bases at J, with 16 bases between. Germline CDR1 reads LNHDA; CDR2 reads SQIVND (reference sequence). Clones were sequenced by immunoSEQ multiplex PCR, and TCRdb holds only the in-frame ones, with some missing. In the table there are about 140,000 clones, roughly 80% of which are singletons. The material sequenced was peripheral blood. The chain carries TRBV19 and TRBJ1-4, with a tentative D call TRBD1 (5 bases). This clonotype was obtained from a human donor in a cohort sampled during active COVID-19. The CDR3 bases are TGTGCCAGTAGTATTGGCGCAGGGCAGGGCGAAAAACTGTTTTTT. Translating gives CASSIGAGQGEKLFF.